A selection of T cell receptor beta chains follows, all from one sample in a study of long-term antiretroviral therapy in people with HIV. The data were produced by immunoSEQ multiplex PCR, yet TCRdb's version contains in-frame clones alone and is incomplete. The data hold around 22,000 clones, with approximately 80% observed a single time. Material: unsorted PBMCs, obtained around 4.2 years after starting antiretroviral therapy. These receptors all come from a man aged 30-40 years with HIV. Each CDR3 is given with its conserved first and last residue. D genes are given only for firm matches. Rows may omit the clone size; those that give it use once, few, many or a size class.

clone_size	v_call	d_call	j_call	cdr3_nt	cdr3_aa
-	TRBV4-2	-	TRBJ1-1	TGTGCCAGCAGCCAAGAGTGGTCAGACACTGAAGCTTTCTTT	CASSQEWSDTEAFF
-	TRBV11-3	TRBD1	TRBJ2-2	TGTGCCTACCGCACCCCTTGGGTGCGGACAGGTAGGACCGGGGAGCTGTTTTTT	CAYRTPWVRTGRTGELFF
-	TRBV6-1	-	TRBJ1-5	TGTGCCAGCAGTCCGGCGGGGGGAAGCAATCAGCCCCAGCATTTT	CASSPAGGSNQPQHF
-	TRBV6-5	-	TRBJ1-5	TGTGCCAGCAGCGAATACAGCCTAAGGAGTCAGCCCCAGCATTTT	CASSEYSLRSQPQHF
-	TRBV7-2	-	TRBJ1-1	TGTGCCAGCAGCCCCCTTGGAGGAAGGACTGAAGCTTTCTTT	CASSPLGGRTEAFF
-	TRBV19	TRBD1	TRBJ2-7	TGTGCCAGTAGTTTCCTGACAGGGGCCCCCTACGAGCAGTACTTC	CASSFLTGAPYEQYF
-	TRBV5-1	TRBD1	TRBJ1-2	TGCGCCAGCAGCGTCGGACAGGGTGACTATGGCTACACCTTC	CASSVGQGDYGYTF
-	TRBV6-5	-	TRBJ2-7	TGTGCCAGCAGTCAACGGGAAGGTTCCTACGAGCAGTACTTC	CASSQREGSYEQYF
-	TRBV10-1	TRBD1	TRBJ1-5	TGCGCCAGCAGTGAGTCGGACAGGCTCGGGCCCCAGCATTTT	CASSESDRLGPQHF
-	TRBV29-1	-	TRBJ1-3	TGCAGCGTTACATCGGGGATCTCTGGAAACACCATATATTTT	CSVTSGISGNTIYF
-	TRBV10-3	TRBD1	TRBJ2-5	TGTGCCATCAGCACAGGGGTGGAGGAGACCCAGTACTTC	CAISTGVEETQYF
-	TRBV5-6	-	TRBJ2-3	TGTGCCAGCAGCAAATACCCCCATACGCAGTATTTT	CASSKYPHTQYF
-	TRBV7-6	-	TRBJ1-1	TGTGCCAGCAGCTTAAGTGTGAACACTGAAGCTTTCTTT	CASSLSVNTEAFF
-	TRBV5-1	TRBD2	TRBJ2-1	TGCGCCAGCAGCTTGCTTTCGGCGGGGGACTCCTACAATGAGCAGTTCTTC	CASSLLSAGDSYNEQFF
-	TRBV5-6	-	TRBJ2-7	TGTGCCAGCAGCTCCGGGCTGGAGATCGACGAGCAGTACTTC	CASSSGLEIDEQYF
few	TRBV30	-	TRBJ2-2	TGTGCCTGGACAGTCCAGCAGAACACCGGGGAGCTGTTTTTT	CAWTVQQNTGELFF
-	TRBV19	TRBD2	TRBJ2-2	TGTGCCAGTAGTATAGGGACTAGTGCAACCGGGGAGCTGTTTTTT	CASSIGTSATGELFF
-	TRBV7-9	-	TRBJ2-7	TGCGCCAGCAGCCAAGGGAGGAATGAGCAGTACTTC	CASSQGRNEQYF
-	TRBV6-6	-	TRBJ2-1	TGTGCCAGCAGCGAGGCGGGCAATGAGCAGTTCTTC	CASSEAGNEQFF
few	TRBV2	-	TRBJ1-4	TGTGCCAGCAGGGGGCTATTAACCGAAAAACTGTTTTTT	CASRGLLTEKLFF
-	TRBV13	TRBD1	TRBJ1-2	TGTGCCAGCAGCTCTGGGACAGGGTACTATGGCTACACCTTC	CASSSGTGYYGYTF
-	TRBV2	-	TRBJ1-1	TGTGCCAGCAGTGAATATGTTGAAGCTTTCTTT	CASSEYVEAFF
-	TRBV2	-	TRBJ1-5	TGTGCCAGCAGTCTCAGACAGAATAGCAATCAGCCCCAGCATTTT	CASSLRQNSNQPQHF
-	TRBV7-8	TRBD1	TRBJ1-2	TGTGCCAGCAGCCCATACAGGGGGAATGGTGGCTACACCTTC	CASSPYRGNGGYTF
-	TRBV27	TRBD1	TRBJ2-7	TGTGCCAGCAGTTCACCGCCCGGGACAGGGTTTATCTACGAGCAGTACTTC	CASSSPPGTGFIYEQYF
-	TRBV30	TRBD1	TRBJ1-6	TGTGCCTGGGTACAGGGGGTCGGTTCACCCCTCCACTTT	CAWVQGVGSPLHF
-	TRBV4-1	-	TRBJ1-4	TGCGCCAGCAGCCAAGATTCGGCCATAGCGACTAATGAAAAACTGTTTTTT	CASSQDSAIATNEKLFF
once	TRBV5-8	TRBD2	TRBJ2-7	TGTGCCAGCAGCTTACTAGCGGGGGCCTACGAGCAGTACTTC	CASSLLAGAYEQYF
-	TRBV10-3	TRBD1	TRBJ2-7	TGTGCCATCAGTGATGGGACAGCCTCCTACGAGCAGTACTTC	CAISDGTASYEQYF
-	TRBV7-8	-	TRBJ2-1	TGTGCCAGCAGCTTAGCTCTGGGGTCCTACAATGAGCAGTTCTTC	CASSLALGSYNEQFF